This T cell receptor (beta chain) was captured in a study of post-analysis software for immune sequencing data (dated by TCRdb to between 2014 and 2017). Turning to the overall study: The recorded disease courses included relapsing-remitting, secondary progressive and progressive-relapsing multiple sclerosis, and some patients had no subtype annotation. The patient repertoires were set against 11 previously published healthy control repertoires from donors whose ages ranged from roughly 6 to 27 years. A subset of samples was prepared in parallel using single-end sample barcoding, then pooled and co-amplified after Illumina adapter ligation.

The CDR3, from cysteine to phenylalanine, totals 12 residues. Only the CDR3 DNA is retained, 36 bases long and in frame from the first base. Clipping removes 8 bases from V and 8 bases from J, with 7 as the unmatched junction base count. TCR beta repertoires were profiled from peripheral blood of about a dozen young patients with multiple sclerosis to demonstrate the VDJtools post-analysis software. The multiple sclerosis patients were children and adolescents ranging in age from about 6 to 17 years. Receptors were amplified or captured by PCR. Sequenced using an Illumina HiSeq 2500. Unique molecular identifiers were incorporated into TCR beta cDNA libraries to reduce PCR and sequencing biases. Every 1 to 10 million input T cells yielded 500,000 or so cDNA molecules, meaning each molecule approximated one T cell. The patient libraries were prepared and sequenced using the same protocol as the earlier healthy control dataset. Samples belonging to the same batch were prepared together, multiplexed and sequenced on a shared HiSeq lane. Per the original workflow: Raw barcoded reads were processed with MIGEC, and single-read molecular identifier groups were discarded before consensus assembly and CDR3 extraction. Clonotype tables were post-analysed with VDJtools, normalizing diversity by down-sampling all datasets to the smallest sample size. Repertoire overlap clustering matched CDR3 amino acid but not nucleotide sequences to correct batch-related cross-sample contamination. TCRdb cleaned the public reads at Q25 with fastp, built clones with MiXCR and kept in-frame beta chains. Every distinct CDR3 protein forms one entry, paired with its most common genes and DNA. None of the V and J calls come from the authors' own analysis; TCRdb made them. This sample lists hundreds of thousands of distinct CDR3 sequences; 59% were detected once. 10% to 12% of the sample comes from the top ten.

General conclusions and limits of the study: Direct clustering with F measure showed strong co-clustering of samples prepared in the same batch, prompting a batch-effect correction. The control group was slightly older than the multiple sclerosis patient group. Normalized Chao1 diversity was significantly lower in multiple sclerosis patients than controls, suggesting substantial peripheral T-cell clonal expansion. Patients showed significantly higher frequencies than controls for about 5 TRBV segments, among them TRBV5-6, TRBV5-1 and TRBV20-1.

About this clonotype itself: Its antigen is still unknown. No base qualities exist here, and no much larger clone lies one base off it.

The rearranged segments are TRBV12-3 or TRBV12-4 and TRBJ1-2; 8 middle bases align to TRBD1. Sequencing was carried out using blood. The receptor was derived from a girl under 10 years old with multiple sclerosis. The DNA sequence is given as TGTGCCAGCGCTAACAGGGGGGACGGCTACACCTTC. Translation gives CASANRGDGYTF.